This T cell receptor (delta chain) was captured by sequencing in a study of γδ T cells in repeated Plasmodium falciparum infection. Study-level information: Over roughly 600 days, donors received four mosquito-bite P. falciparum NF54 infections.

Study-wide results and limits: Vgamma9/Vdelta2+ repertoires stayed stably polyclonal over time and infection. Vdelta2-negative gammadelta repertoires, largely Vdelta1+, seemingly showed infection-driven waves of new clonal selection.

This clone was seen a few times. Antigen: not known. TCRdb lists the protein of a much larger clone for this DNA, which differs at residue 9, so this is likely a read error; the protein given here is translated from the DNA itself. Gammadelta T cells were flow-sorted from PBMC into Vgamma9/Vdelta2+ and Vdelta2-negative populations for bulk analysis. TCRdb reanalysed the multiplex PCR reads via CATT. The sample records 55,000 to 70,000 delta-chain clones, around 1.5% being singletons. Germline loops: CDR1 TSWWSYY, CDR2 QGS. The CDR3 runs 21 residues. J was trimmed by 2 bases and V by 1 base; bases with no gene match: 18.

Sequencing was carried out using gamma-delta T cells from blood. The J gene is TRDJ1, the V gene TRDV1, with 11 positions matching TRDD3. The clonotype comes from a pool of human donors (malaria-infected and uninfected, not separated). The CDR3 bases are TGTGCTCTTGGGGAACAGGCTTTCAGTTGGCTGCTGGGGGATACAACCGATAAACTCATCTTT. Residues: CALGEQAFSWLLGDTTDKLIF.